This T cell receptor (beta chain) was recovered during a study of T-cell reconstitution after alpha-beta-depleted transplantation in children. This clonotype has at least ten counts. CDR1 and CDR2 from the germline V gene are SGHRS and YFSETQ. With V trimmed by 3 bases and J by 7 bases, 5 bases remained unmatched. The CDR3 length is 13 residues. The TCRbeta library incorporated unique molecular identifiers. TCRdb reprocessed the PCR reads via MiXCR and lists one record per CDR3 protein. The sample carries roughly 100,000 distinct CDR3 sequences, around 7% recorded once. The sample here was PBMCs, taken before TCRalphabeta/CD19-depleted stem cell transplant. This receptor was taken from a boy younger than 10 with acute lymphoblastic leukemia, due to receive a stem cell transplant. The chain links TRBV5-1 to TRBJ2-3, with TRBD2 matching 7 bases. The CDR3 spells CASSSGGGNTQYF. In DNA, the CDR3 is TGCGCCAGCAGCTCCGGCGGGGGAAATACGCAGTATTTT.